This TCR beta chain appears in the sequencing data of a study of blood T cell repertoires in COVID-19. Study context: Acute and convalescent COVID-19 samples came from the United States, Italy and Spain.

This CDR3 is built from 12 residues. V dropped 0 bases and J dropped 6 bases, with 5 bases sitting between them. Germline CDR1 is SGHAT and CDR2 is FQNNGV. In the original processing: Estimation of nucleated cell counts relied on the amplification of reference gene primers. Assay: immunoSEQ multiplex PCR; the TCRdb copy retains only in-frame clones and omits some. From that table come the V and J calls and clone size; the DNA was used to work out D and trimming. The table lists 200,000 to 250,000 clones, roughly 80% of them singletons. The participants were between 18 and 89 years old and came from about two dozen US areas. Symptom resolution, clearance, or two negative PCRs marked the recovered donors of Cohort 3.

The material sequenced was PBMCs or T cells enriched from blood (not recorded which). The chain has TRBV11-2 and TRBJ1-1; D call uncertain. The source of this sequence is a man between 60 and 70 years old who had recovered from COVID-19. CDR3 residues: CASSLERAEAFF. CDR3 sequence (DNA): TGTGCCAGCAGCTTAGAGCGGGCTGAAGCTTTCTTT.